A selection of T cell receptor beta chains follows, all from one sample in a study of blood T cell repertoires in COVID-19. Assay used: immunoSEQ multiplex PCR; TCRdb lists only in-frame clones, some missing. The sample lists fewer than 70,000 clones; under 90% were seen once. The sequenced material came from peripheral blood. All receptors derive from a human donor in a cohort sampled during active COVID-19. CDR3s include the opening cysteine and the closing phenylalanine or tryptophan. A D gene is named only where the DNA matches it firmly.

d_call j_call v_call cdr3_nt cdr3_aa
. TRBJ1-2 TRBV5-1 TGCGCCAGCAGCTTGGCAGGGATCTATGGCTACACCTTC CASSLAGIYGYTF
. TRBJ1-1 TRBV6-6 TGTGCCAGCAGTTGGGGGGGCGCGAGCACTGAAGCTTTCTTT CASSWGGASTEAFF
. TRBJ2-1 TRBV13 TGTGCCAGCAGCTTGGGGCAGAGCTCCTACAATGAGCAGTTCTTC CASSLGQSSYNEQFF
TRBD2 TRBJ2-7 TRBV27 TGTGCCAGCAGTTTAGGGACTAGCGGGAGAGGGGCTCCCTCCTACGAGCAGTACTTC CASSLGTSGRGAPSYEQYF
. TRBJ1-2 TRBV5-4 TGTGCCAGCAGCTCGGGACAATCTAACTATGGCTACACCTTC CASSSGQSNYGYTF
. TRBJ1-4 TRBV25-1 TGTGCCAGCAGTGATTTCCTCGGGGAGGGAGAAAAACTGTTTTTT CASSDFLGEGEKLFF
. TRBJ2-1 TRBV6-2/TRBV6-3 TGTGCCAGCAGTTACGGGACTAAGAGGGGGGGTGAGCAGTTCTTC CASSYGTKRGGEQFF
TRBD2 TRBJ2-1 TRBV4-3 TGCGCCAGCAGCCCGACCACTAGCGGCTACAATGAGCAGTTCTTC CASSPTTSGYNEQFF
TRBD2 TRBJ2-7 TRBV28 TGTGCCAGCAGTTTTCCGCGACTAGCGGCAAACGAGCAGTACTTC CASSFPRLAANEQYF
TRBD2 TRBJ2-1 TRBV12-5 TGTGCTAGTGGTTTGGTCATTAGCGGGAGGGCCCGGTACAATGAGCAGTTCTTC CASGLVISGRARYNEQFF
. TRBJ2-2 TRBV19 TGTGCCAGTAGTATATATTCCGGGGGCACCGGGGAGCTGTTTTTT CASSIYSGGTGELFF
TRBD2 TRBJ2-5 TRBV9 TGTGCCAGCAGCCCCAGCGGGAGTCACGGCGCGCACCAGTACTTC CASSPSGSHGAHQYF
TRBD1 TRBJ2-7 TRBV14 TGTGCCAGCAGCCACGAGGGACAGCGTATCTACGAGCAGTACTTC CASSHEGQRIYEQYF